The 3 T cell receptor beta chains listed next were all sequenced from one sample in a study of blood T cells in healthy people across ages. A second PCR of 7 to 11 cycles used a sample-barcoded 5' primer and a J-beta primer mix. TCRdb reanalysed the 5' RACE reads using MiXCR and keeps one entry per CDR3 protein. Of approximately 960,000 distinct CDR3 sequences detected, 25% to 35% appear once; the ten largest clones hold about 10%. This same sample was also taken into another study, of T cells of mothers and their children.

Sequencing was carried out using blood. Every receptor here comes from a woman between 40 and 50 years old in good health.

The genes are TRBV11-2 and TRBJ1-4; 7 bases are shared with TRBD1. The CDR3 totals 17 residues. Germline trimming cut 1 base from V and 1 base from J; bases unmatched to any gene: 6. Per germline, CDR1 SGHAT and CDR2 FQNNGV. In DNA form, the CDR3 reads TGTGCCAGCAGCTTAGTGACAGGGTACGGAACTAATGAAAAACTGTTTTTT. Protein product: CASSLVTGYGTNEKLFF.

The sample holds many counts of this clonotype. The genes are TRBV6-1 and TRBJ1-2, with D unresolved. Trimming removed 1 base at V and 1 base at J, with 4 bases between. Germline assignment: CDR1 MNHNS and CDR2 SASEGT. This CDR3 has 13 amino acids. In DNA form, the CDR3 reads TGTGCCAGCAGTGAAGTCATTAACTATGGCTACACCTTC. This sequence encodes CASSEVINYGYTF.

The chain couples TRBV5-1 to TRBJ2-1; TRBD2 matches at 9 bases. The CDR3 consists of 16 residues. Germline V gene lookup returns CDR1 SGHRS and CDR2 YFSETQ. V trimming: 4 bases; J trimming: 13 bases; junction bases outside the gene matches: 18. The DNA for the CDR3 is TGCGCCAGCAGCCCTAGCGGGGCGACAATTTCAGAGACCCAGTTCTTC. Its protein is CASSPSGATISETQFF.